The 27 T cell receptor beta chains reported below all come from one sample, sequenced in a study of PD-L1 blockade in urothelial cancer (dated by TCRdb to about 2017). The label giving this sample's time point can be read as: pretreatment peripheral blood. The library was generated by the immunoSEQ multiplex PCR assay. In its TCRdb copy, this immuneACCESS table keeps in-frame sequences only and misses some clones. Where compared with another copy, unresolved V genes explain less than half of these, and the others have no known cause. Counted in this sample were approximately 51,000 clones; 86% of them appeared once. The ten largest account for roughly 20% of the sample. The material sequenced was PBMCs, taken around atezolizumab (anti-PD-L1) treatment. Receptors were obtained from a man between 60 and 70 years old with urothelial cancer.

The chain employs TRBV4-2 and TRBJ2-7; perhaps TRBD2 as D (6 bases). Germline CDR1 and CDR2: LGHNA and YNFKEQ. This CDR3 is 13 amino acids long. Trimming stripped 1 base from V and 6 bases from J, with 10 bases between. This CDR3 reads CASSQVGGFEQYF. The CDR3 DNA reads as TGTGCCAGCAGCCAAGTTGGGGGGTTCGAGCAGTACTTC.

The chain combines TRBV9 with TRBJ2-2; 8 nucleotides match TRBD2. V shed 0 bases, J shed 4 bases, and the junction held 8 bases outside the gene matches. Germline V gene lookup returns CDR1 SGDLS and CDR2 YYNGEE. The CDR3 has 17 residues. The CDR3 coding sequence is TGTGCCAGCAGCGTAGTGTCGGGGGGGCTGGGCACCGGGGAGCTGTTTTTT. Residues: CASSVVSGGLGTGELFF.

The chain is built from TRBV9 and TRBJ1-2, with D perhaps matching TRBD1 (5 bases). CDR1 SGDLS and CDR2 YYNGEE come from the germline V gene. This CDR3 comprises 12 residues. V was pared by 7 bases and J by 7 bases, with 14 bases between. The CDR3 loop reads CASRHGGGGYTF. The CDR3 DNA follows: TGTGCCAGCCGACACGGCGGGGGTGGCTACACCTTC.

The chain links TRBV5-6 to TRBJ1-3; 7 nucleotides match TRBD1. Germline V gene data show CDR1 as SGHDT and CDR2 as YYEEEE. After removal of 7 bases from V and 2 bases from J, the junction contained 9 bases not matched to a gene. CDR3 length: 15 residues. This CDR3 is CASGETGFAGNTIYF. CDR3 nucleotides: TGTGCCAGCGGGGAGACAGGGTTTGCTGGAAACACCATATATTTT.

CDR3 sequence (DNA): TGCGCCAGCAGCTTGGGACTAGCGGGAGGCTTACGTAGCTCCTACGAGCAGTACTTC. Translating it yields CASSLGLAGGLRSSYEQYF. The chain combines TRBV5-1 with TRBJ2-7; 13 bases match TRBD2. Unmatched junction bases numbered 9, after V lost 0 bases and J lost 0 bases. The germline gives CDR1 SGHRS, CDR2 YFSETQ. CDR3 length: 19 residues. Supplemented by reference TRBV5-1 and TRBJ2-7, the full variable domain reads KAGVTQTPRYLIKTRGQQVTLSCSPISGHRSVSWYQQTPGQGLQFLFEYFSETQRNKGNFPGRFSGRQFSNSRSEMNVSTLELGDSALYLCASSLGLAGGLRSSYEQYFGPGTRLTVT.

The chain couples TRBV16 to TRBJ1-1; 7 bases line up with TRBD1. Trimming took 4 bases from V and 6 from J; bases not matched to a gene: 8. Germline-derived CDR1 and CDR2 are KGHSY and FQNENV. CDR3 length equals 14 residues. The CDR3 spells CASSRSTGVAEAFF. Written as DNA, the CDR3 is TGTGCCAGCAGCCGATCAACAGGGGTGGCTGAAGCTTTCTTT.

The CDR3 is CASSTPGLAVYEQYF. The CDR3 DNA reads as TGTGCCAGCAGCACCCCGGGACTAGCGGTTTACGAGCAGTACTTC. The chain joins TRBV5-6 to TRBJ2-7; 11 nucleotides agree with TRBD2. Germline V gene data show CDR1 as SGHDT and CDR2 as YYEEEE. V shed 4 bases, J shed 4 bases, and the junction held 7 bases outside the gene matches. CDR3 length: 15 amino acids.

J is TRBJ1-5 and V is TRBV6-6, with TRBD1 identical over 8 bases. J lost 1 base, V lost 4 bases, and 6 bases had no gene match. This CDR3 is 16 amino acids long. Germline V gives CDR1 MNHNY, CDR2 SVGAGI (reference sequence). CDR3 amino acids: CASSFGQGQSNQPQHF. The CDR3 bases are TGTGCCAGCAGTTTTGGACAGGGCCAAAGCAATCAGCCCCAGCATTTT.

This chain connects TRBV15 to TRBJ1-5; 7 positions match TRBD1. The J segment lost 6 bases and the V segment lost 5 bases, leaving 4 bases of the junction unmatched. This CDR3 region has 13 residues. CDR1 and CDR2 from the germline V gene are LNHNV and YYDKDF (reference sequence). The CDR3 nucleotides read TGTGCCACCAGCGACAGGGTTTTTCAGCCCCAGCATTTT. Translating gives CATSDRVFQPQHF.

The V and J genes are TRBV5-1 and TRBJ2-3, with 16 bases lining up with TRBD2. CDR1 is SGHRS and CDR2 is YFSETQ in the germline V gene. J lost 4 bases, V lost 0 bases, and 5 bases had no gene match. The CDR3 covers 18 residues. The CDR3 is CASSLGVGTSGGADTQYF. In nucleotides, the CDR3 is TGCGCCAGCAGCTTGGGAGTAGGGACTAGCGGGGGGGCAGATACGCAGTATTTT.

This clone was observed a handful of times. V gene TRBV19 combines with J gene TRBJ1-1, with a possible D match to TRBD1 (6 bases). This CDR3 contains 13 residues. The germline V and J ends were trimmed by 7 bases and 6 bases, with 15 bases remaining between them. Germline CDR1 is LNHDA and CDR2 is SQIVND (reference sequence). CDR3 DNA: TGTGCCAGTAAAGGTCAGGGGTTGCCTGAAGCTTTCTTT. Encoded protein: CASKGQGLPEAFF. The full variable domain, with the rest looked up from reference TRBV19 and TRBJ1-1, is DGGITQSPKYLFRKEGQNVTLSCEQNLNHDAMYWYRQDPGQGLRLIYYSQIVNDFQKGDIAEGYSVSREKKESFPLTVTSAQKNPTAFYLCASKGQGLPEAFFGQGTRLTVV.

This clone was detected a few times. The chain recombines TRBV10-1 with TRBJ1-5; D gene unclear. V was shortened by 3 bases and J by 6 bases, with 9 bases between the two germline ends. Germline loops: CDR1 WNHNN, CDR2 SYGVQD (reference sequence). CDR3 size: 13 residues. The CDR3 loop is CASSESGGQPQHF. CDR3 bases: TGCGCCAGCAGTGAATCGGGAGGTCAGCCCCAGCATTTT.

The rearrangement uses TRBV30 and TRBJ2-7; D is unresolved. The length of the CDR3 is 11 residues. The germline CDR1 and CDR2 sequences are GTSNPN and SVGIG (reference sequence). The V and J ends lost 3 bases and 1 base respectively, with 4 bases between them. DNA of the CDR3: TGTGCCTGGAGAGCATCCTACGAGCAGTACTTC. Translated, it gives CAWRASYEQYF.

The V gene is TRBV11-2, the J gene TRBJ2-1, with 8 bases lining up with TRBD2. This CDR3 has 14 residues. Losses at the gene ends were 3 bases for V and 4 bases for J; bases not matched to a gene: 2. Germline V gene sequence: CDR1 SGHAT, CDR2 FQNNGV. The CDR3 loop is CASSFRGGYNEQFF. CDR3 DNA: TGTGCCAGCAGCTTCCGGGGGGGATACAATGAGCAGTTCTTC.

The chain is built from TRBV5-1 and TRBJ2-1; D uncertain. The V and J ends lost 0 bases and 0 bases respectively, with 16 bases between them. In germline, CDR1 is SGHRS, CDR2 YFSETQ. CDR3 size: 18 residues. DNA for the CDR3: TGCGCCAGCAGCTTGGCCAGGTTTAACTCGAACTCCTACAATGAGCAGTTCTTC. Residues: CASSLARFNSNSYNEQFF.

This chain joins TRBV7-8 and TRBJ2-5; 10 nucleotides match TRBD2. V dropped 1 base and J dropped 1; count of bases not matched to a gene: 0. The CDR3 sequence is 15 residues long. Germline CDR1 SGHVS, CDR2 FQNEAQ. The CDR3 bases are TGTGCCAGCAGCTTAGGACTAGCGGGCCAAGAGACCCAGTACTTC. It translates to CASSLGLAGQETQYF.

J is TRBJ1-1 and V is TRBV10-1, with 8 positions matching TRBD1. Germline V gene lookup returns CDR1 WNHNN and CDR2 SYGVQD (reference sequence). This CDR3 region has 15 residues. V gave up 3 bases and J gave up 3 bases; unmatched junction bases: 6. In DNA, the CDR3 is TGCGCCAGCAGTGATTTCCAGGGGGCTTACACTGAAGCTTTCTTT. Protein product: CASSDFQGAYTEAFF.

The chain carries TRBV7-3 and TRBJ2-1, with 7 positions matching TRBD2. The germline gives CDR1 SGHTA, CDR2 FQGTGA. The trim removed 3 bases at V and 3 bases at J, leaving 8 bases unmatched. The CDR3 totals 16 residues. For the CDR3, the DNA is TGTGCCAGCAGCTTCACAGGACTAGAGGGCTACAATGAGCAGTTCTTC. Residues: CASSFTGLEGYNEQFF.

The genes are TRBV5-1 and TRBJ2-2; TRBD2 aligns across 10 bases. V shed 6 bases and J 5 bases; nucleotides not matched to a gene: 16. The CDR3 spans 18 residues. In germline, CDR1 is SGHRS, CDR2 YFSETQ. CDR3 sequence reads: CASTPSLAGAPGTGELFF. The CDR3 bases are TGCGCCAGCACCCCGTCCCTAGCGGGGGCCCCGGGGACCGGGGAGCTGTTTTTT.

About this clone itself: The germline gene is not matched at one end of the junction; a read error may be the cause. The chain links TRBV29-1 to TRBJ2-7; 9 positions match TRBD1. Germline values: CDR1 SQVTM, CDR2 ANQGSEA. The CDR3 is 15 residues long. CDR3 amino acids: CSAKRGTGNSNEQYF. The CDR3 DNA is TGCAGCGCCAAACGGGGGACAGGGAACTCCAACGAGCAGTACTTC.

The rearrangement joins TRBV5-4 to TRBJ2-7, with TRBD2 identical over 8 bases. This CDR3 has 15 amino acids. The junction had 6 bases not matched to a gene; V was cut back by 0 bases and J by 4 bases. Germline V gene sequence: CDR1 SGHNT, CDR2 YYREEE (reference sequence). For the CDR3, the DNA is TGTGCCAGCAGCTTGGCCCCCCGGGAGGGTTACGAGCAGTACTTC. The encoded protein is CASSLAPREGYEQYF.

A few counts support this clone. The J gene is TRBJ1-5, the V gene TRBV19, with no clear D. The germline V gene encodes CDR1 LNHDA and CDR2 SQIVND (reference sequence). Trimming stripped 2 bases from V and 4 bases from J, with 6 bases between. There are 13 residues in the CDR3. The CDR3 loop is CASSIQKNQPQHF. CDR3 in DNA: TGTGCCAGTAGTATACAGAAAAATCAGCCCCAGCATTTT.

The chain joins TRBV5-6 to TRBJ2-7; possible D gene TRBD2, 6 bases. With 1 base removed from V and 7 bases from J, the gap between germline ends came to 9 bases. Germline CDR1 SGHDT, CDR2 YYEEEE. The CDR3 runs to 12 residues. DNA for the CDR3: TGTGCCAGCAGCTTGCTAGCGCGGGAGCAGTACTTC. Translating gives CASSLLAREQYF.

This chain uses TRBV7-9 with TRBJ1-2; 9 nucleotides match TRBD1. The CDR3 length is 13 residues. Germline V gene data show CDR1 as SEHNR and CDR2 as FQNEAQ (reference sequence). With V trimmed by 3 bases and J by 7 bases, 3 bases remained unmatched. CDR3 coding DNA: TGTGCCAGCAGCTTTGTGGACAGGGGTGGCTACACCTTC. This encodes CASSFVDRGGYTF.

The chain has TRBV19 and TRBJ1-5, with D possibly being TRBD1 (5 bases). Germline lookup yields CDR1 LNHDA and CDR2 SQIVND (reference sequence). The CDR3 consists of 15 residues. V lost 6 bases and J 2 bases, leaving 14 bases between the germline ends. In nucleotides, the CDR3 is TGTGCCAGTAGCTTGGGGCCAGGAGGCAATCAGCCCCAGCATTTT. This translates into CASSLGPGGNQPQHF.

This clone has just one count. The chain employs TRBV30 and TRBJ1-3; D is ambiguous. Germline CDR1 and CDR2: GTSNPN and SVGIG (reference sequence). The CDR3 is 14 residues long. Deletions cut 2 bases from V and 0 bases from J, with 8 bases between. As DNA, the CDR3 is TGTGCCTGGAGTCGCGGGATCTCTGGAAACACCATATATTTT. Residues: CAWSRGISGNTIYF.

In this sample, this clone turned up once. The chain recombines TRBV7-2 with TRBJ2-3; 10 nucleotides line up with TRBD2. The CDR3 is 18 amino acids. CDR1 and CDR2 (germline): SGHTA, FQGNSA. Trimming cost V 1 base and J 2 bases; bases outside gene matches: 9. The CDR3 protein is CASSLVGASGSVTDTQYF. The CDR3 DNA is TGTGCCAGCAGCTTAGTTGGAGCTAGCGGGAGTGTCACAGATACGCAGTATTTT. Supplemented by reference TRBV7-2 and TRBJ2-3, the full variable domain reads GAGVSQSPSNKVTEKGKDVELRCDPISGHTALYWYRQSLGQGLEFLIYFQGNSAPDKSGLPSDRFSAERTGGSVSTLTIQRTQQEDSAVYLCASSLVGASGSVTDTQYFGPGTRLTVL.